This T cell receptor (beta chain) was documented in a study of T cells in Graves' hyperthyroidism and ophthalmopathy. TCR beta CDR3 region amplification was performed from RNA transcripts. The TCR CDR3 was amplified in a first-round RT-PCR using the HTBI primer set. TCRdb reprocessed the multiplex PCR reads via MiXCR and lists one record per CDR3 protein. The table has 300,000 to 450,000 distinct CDR3 sequences, about 13% seen once. This clonotype has a handful of counts. Germline-derived CDR1 and CDR2 are SGHNT and YENEEA. V trimming: 5 bases; J trimming: 4 bases; junction bases outside the gene matches: 8. This CDR3 spans 16 amino acids.

The chain couples TRBV11-3 to TRBJ1-6, with 7 bases lining up with TRBD1. Sequenced input: blood. The TCR sequence derives from a woman younger than 30 with Graves' hyperthyroidism. The CDR3, as DNA: TGTGCCAGCAGCAACCCGGAGGGACAGTATAATTCACCCCTCCACTTT. It is translated as CASSNPEGQYNSPLHF.